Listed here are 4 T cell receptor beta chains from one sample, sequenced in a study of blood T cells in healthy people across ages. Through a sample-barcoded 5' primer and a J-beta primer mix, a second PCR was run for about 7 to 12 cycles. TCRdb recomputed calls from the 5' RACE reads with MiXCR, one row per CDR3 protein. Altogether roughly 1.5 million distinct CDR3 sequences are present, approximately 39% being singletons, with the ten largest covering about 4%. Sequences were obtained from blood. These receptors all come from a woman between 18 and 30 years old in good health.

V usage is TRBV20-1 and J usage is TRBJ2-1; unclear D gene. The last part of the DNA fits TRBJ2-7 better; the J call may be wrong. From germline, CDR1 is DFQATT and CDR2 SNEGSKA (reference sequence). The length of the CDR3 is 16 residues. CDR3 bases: TGCAGTGCTAGAGATGGAAGAGTGAGCTCCTACAATGAGCAGTACTTC. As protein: CSARDGRVSSYNEQYF.

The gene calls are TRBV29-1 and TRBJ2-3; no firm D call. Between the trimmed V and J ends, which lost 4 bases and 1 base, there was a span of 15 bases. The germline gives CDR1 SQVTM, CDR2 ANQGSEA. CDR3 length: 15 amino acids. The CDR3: CSVVQRVPGTDTQYF. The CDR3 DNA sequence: TGCAGCGTTGTGCAGCGAGTCCCGGGCACAGATACGCAGTATTTT.

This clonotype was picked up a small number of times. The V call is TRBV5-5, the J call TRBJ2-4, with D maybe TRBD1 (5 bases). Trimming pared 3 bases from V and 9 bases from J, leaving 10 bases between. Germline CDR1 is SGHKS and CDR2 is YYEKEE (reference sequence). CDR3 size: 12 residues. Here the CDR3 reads CASSSQGTIQYF. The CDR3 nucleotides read TGTGCCAGCAGCTCTCAGGGAACCATTCAGTACTTC.

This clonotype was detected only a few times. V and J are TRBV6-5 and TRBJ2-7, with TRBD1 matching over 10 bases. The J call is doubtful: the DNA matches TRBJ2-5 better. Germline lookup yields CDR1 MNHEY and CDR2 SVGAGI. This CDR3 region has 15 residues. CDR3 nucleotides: TGTGCCAGCAGTCCTTCCCCGGGACAGGGGGAGACCCAGTACTTC. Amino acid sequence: CASSPSPGQGETQYF.